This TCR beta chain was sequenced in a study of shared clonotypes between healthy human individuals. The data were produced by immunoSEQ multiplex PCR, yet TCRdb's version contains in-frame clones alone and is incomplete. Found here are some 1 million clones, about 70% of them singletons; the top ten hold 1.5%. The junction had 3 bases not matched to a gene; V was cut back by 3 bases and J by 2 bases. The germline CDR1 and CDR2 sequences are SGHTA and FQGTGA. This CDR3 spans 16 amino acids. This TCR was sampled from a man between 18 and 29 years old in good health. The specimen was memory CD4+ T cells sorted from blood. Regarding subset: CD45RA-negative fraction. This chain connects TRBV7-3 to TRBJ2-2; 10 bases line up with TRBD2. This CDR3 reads CASSFSGGINTGELFF. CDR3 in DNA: TGTGCCAGCAGCTTTAGCGGGGGGATAAACACCGGGGAGCTGTTTTTT.